These 30 T cell receptor beta chains were all obtained from the same sample, sequenced in a study of blood T cell repertoires in COVID-19. Sequenced by immunoSEQ multiplex PCR; TCRdb stores in-frame clones only, minus some. The repertoire includes around 290,000 clones, approximately 92% of them detected once, and 0.9% to 1.2% sits in the top ten. Sequences were obtained from PBMCs or T cells enriched from blood (not recorded which). The receptor set was obtained from a woman aged 25 to 39 who had recovered from COVID-19.

This chain connects TRBV7-3 to TRBJ2-3; TRBD2 might be the D (7 bases). This CDR3 spans 15 amino acids. CDR1 and CDR2 from the germline V gene are SGHTA and FQGTGA. V lost 5 bases, J lost 1 base, and 13 bases lay in between. CDR3 bases: TGTGCCAGCAGCGTAGGGGGGGCAGGCACAGATACGCAGTATTTT. It codes for CASSVGGAGTDTQYF.

This chain connects TRBV20-1 to TRBJ1-2; D may be TRBD1 (5 bases). The CDR3 spans 11 residues. Germline V gives CDR1 DFQATT, CDR2 SNEGSKA (reference sequence). V was pared by 3 bases and J by 7 bases, with 9 bases between. The CDR3 DNA follows: TGCAGTGCTAGGAGAACAGGTGGCTACACCTTC. It translates to CSARRTGGYTF.

This clone was picked up one time. The chain has TRBV28 and TRBJ1-5, with unresolved D. The CDR3 covers 14 residues. Trimming stripped 7 bases from V and 0 bases from J, with 10 bases between. CDR1 is MDHEN, CDR2 SYDVKM, per germline. The CDR3, as DNA: TGTGCCAGCAAGGTCGGGAGTAGCAATCAGCCCCAGCATTTT. Protein: CASKVGSSNQPQHF.

CDR3 in DNA: TGTGCCAGCAAACTAGGAGACACTGAAGCTTTCTTT. Protein: CASKLGDTEAFF. The genes are TRBV27 and TRBJ1-1, with D unresolved. The CDR3 is made up of 12 amino acids. The germline CDR1 and CDR2 sequences are MNHEY and SMNVEV (reference sequence). The ends were cut back, 7 bases at V and 3 bases at J, with 9 bases in the middle.

The J gene is TRBJ2-7, the V gene TRBV10-1; tentative D call: TRBD1 (6 bases). CDR1 and CDR2 from the germline V gene are WNHNN and SYGVQD (reference sequence). V was trimmed by 2 bases and J by 2 bases, leaving 7 bases between them. The CDR3 runs 13 residues. The CDR3 nucleotides read TGCGCCAGCAGTGAGGGACAGCCCTACGAGCAGTACTTC. Encoded protein: CASSEGQPYEQYF.

The chain links TRBV30 to TRBJ2-7, with D maybe TRBD2 (5 bases). The germline gives CDR1 GTSNPN, CDR2 SVGIG (reference sequence). The CDR3 has 13 residues. Between the trimmed V and J ends, which lost 0 bases and 7 bases, there was a span of 13 bases. The CDR3 nucleotides are TGTGCCTGGAGTGTCCGGTCCCGGGGAGAGCAGTACTTC. It codes for CAWSVRSRGEQYF.

V and J are TRBV11-2 and TRBJ2-7, with a tentative D call TRBD2 (6 bases). Germline CDR1 and CDR2: SGHAT and FQNNGV. Trimming stripped 1 base from V and 3 bases from J, with 10 bases between. The CDR3 totals 14 residues. DNA for the CDR3: TGTGCCAGCAGCTTAGGTCCGCGGGACTACGAGCAGTACTTC. As protein: CASSLGPRDYEQYF. Full variable domain (missing parts from reference TRBV11-2 and TRBJ2-7): EAGVAQSPRYKIIEKRQSVAFWCNPISGHATLYWYQQILGQGPKLLIQFQNNGVVDDSQLPKDRFSAERLKGVDSTLKIQPAKLEDSAVYLCASSLGPRDYEQYFGPGTRLTVT.

This clone was seen only once. The J gene is TRBJ2-1, the V gene TRBV29-1; 10 bases line up with TRBD2. The CDR3 spans 14 residues. Looked up from germline, CDR1 is SQVTM and CDR2 is ANQGSEA. J was trimmed by 8 bases and V by 7 bases; bases with no gene match: 11. Here the CDR3 DNA reads TGCAGCGGGTCCGGGACTAGCGATAGGGATGAGCAGTTCTTC. Protein sequence: CSGSGTSDRDEQFF.

V gene TRBV7-2 combines with J gene TRBJ1-2, with D possibly TRBD1 on 6 matching bases. The CDR3 has 13 amino acids. Germline values: CDR1 SGHTA, CDR2 FQGNSA. V lost 5 bases and J 8 bases, leaving 15 bases between the germline ends. The CDR3, as DNA: TGTGCCAGCAGCCCGGACAGCACGGGAGGCTACACCTTC. It encodes CASSPDSTGGYTF.

This chain joins TRBV2 and TRBJ2-1; TRBD2 matches at 11 bases. Germline values: CDR1 SNHLY, CDR2 FYNNEI. The CDR3 runs 16 residues. With 6 bases clipped from V and 4 bases from J, the junction kept 8 bases outside the gene matches. The CDR3 DNA is TGTGCCAGCAGCCCGAGGACTAGCGGGCGTTACAATGAGCAGTTCTTC. Protein product: CASSPRTSGRYNEQFF.

The CDR3 DNA reads TGTGCCAGCAGGAGGGGGACAGGAAACACCATATATTTT. As protein: CASRRGTGNTIYF. The chain is built from TRBV2 and TRBJ1-3; the D gene is possibly TRBD1 (6 bases). The CDR3 has 13 residues. Trimming stripped 6 bases from V and 4 bases from J, with 10 bases between. Germline CDR1 is SNHLY and CDR2 is FYNNEI.

This chain uses TRBV4-1 with TRBJ2-1; 7 bases align to TRBD2. This CDR3 comprises 17 residues. The V and J ends lost 0 bases and 6 bases, in that order; junction bases with no gene match: 11. Germline V gene lookup returns CDR1 MGHRA and CDR2 YSYEKL. CDR3 nucleotide sequence: TGCGCCAGCAGCCAAGATAGACCGGGACCTAGCGGCAATGAGCAGTTCTTC. It specifies CASSQDRPGPSGNEQFF.

Points on this clone: The sample contains more than one DNA sequence encoding this CDR3. J is TRBJ2-3 and V is TRBV5-1; TRBD1 agrees at 8 bases. V shed 4 bases, J shed 1 base, and the junction held 5 bases outside the gene matches. This CDR3 spans 15 amino acids. Germline CDR1 is SGHRS and CDR2 is YFSETQ. For the CDR3, the DNA is TGCGCCAGCAGCCTTGGACAGGGTCGCACAGATACGCAGTATTTT. Its translation is CASSLGQGRTDTQYF.

The gene calls are TRBV4-2 and TRBJ2-7; D may be TRBD1 (6 bases). The CDR3 totals 15 residues. The V and J ends lost 1 base and 4 bases respectively, with 14 bases between them. Germline V gene lookup returns CDR1 LGHNA and CDR2 YNFKEQ. The CDR3 coding sequence is TGTGCCAGCAGCCAAGGTTCGGGACAACTATACGAGCAGTACTTC. Its translation: CASSQGSGQLYEQYF.

The chain carries TRBV28 and TRBJ1-2, with a possible D match to TRBD1 (5 bases). Germline CDR1 MDHEN, CDR2 SYDVKM. With 3 bases removed from V and 8 bases from J, the gap between germline ends came to 19 bases. CDR3 length: 15 residues. CDR3 bases: TGTGCCAGCAGTTTTGCGGACGGGGCCCGGGGGGGCTACACCTTC. Its protein product is CASSFADGARGGYTF.

The chain has TRBV4-3 and TRBJ2-1, with D tentatively TRBD1 (6 bases). CDR1 and CDR2 from the germline V gene are LGHNA and YSLEER. The V end lost 1 base, the J end lost 10 bases, and 20 bases lay between the germline ends. The CDR3 has 16 residues. CDR3 residues: CASSQVRGSLGEEQFF. In DNA form, the CDR3 reads TGCGCCAGCAGCCAAGTAAGGGGGTCGTTGGGGGAAGAGCAGTTCTTC.

This sequence joins TRBV14 and TRBJ2-7; D gene uncertain. CDR1 SGHDN and CDR2 FVKESK come from the germline V gene. There are 13 residues in the CDR3. Deletions cut 1 base from V and 6 bases from J, with 10 bases between. The CDR3 here is CASSQALGGEQYF. The DNA of the CDR3 is TGTGCCAGCAGCCAAGCTCTCGGCGGCGAGCAGTACTTC.

The genes are TRBV3-1 (or the pseudogene TRBV3-2) and TRBJ2-2, with 11 bases matching TRBD1. Germline V lookup: CDR1 LGHDT, CDR2 YNNKEL (reference sequence). After removal of 3 bases from V and 6 bases from J, the junction contained 6 bases not matched to a gene. The CDR3 is 16 amino acids. In DNA form, the CDR3 reads TGTGCCAGCAGCCAGAGGGACAGGGGGGGGTCCGGGGAGCTGTTTTTT. It translates to CASSQRDRGGSGELFF.

This clone was detected only once. The chain joins TRBV19 to TRBJ1-5; D perhaps matches TRBD1 (6 bases). Looked up from germline, CDR1 is LNHDA and CDR2 is SQIVND (reference sequence). The CDR3 is 13 amino acids. The V gene lost 6 bases and the J gene lost 3 bases, with 9 bases spanning the gap. The CDR3 region has the DNA TGTGCCAGTAGGGACAGCCCCAATCAGCCCCAGCATTTT. It specifies CASRDSPNQPQHF. The whole variable domain, remainder taken from reference TRBV19 and TRBJ1-5, is DGGITQSPKYLFRKEGQNVTLSCEQNLNHDAMYWYRQDPGQGLRLIYYSQIVNDFQKGDIAEGYSVSREKKESFPLTVTSAQKNPTAFYLCASRDSPNQPQHFGDGTRLSIL.

This clone was observed once. The chain joins TRBV7-9 to TRBJ1-1, with a tentative D call TRBD1 (6 bases). The length of the CDR3 is 13 residues. V was cut by 4 bases and J by 6 bases, with 12 bases left in between. CDR1 and CDR2 from the germline V gene are SEHNR and FQNEAQ (reference sequence). CDR3 protein: CASSSRGGSEAFF. The CDR3, as DNA: TGTGCCAGCAGCTCTCGGGGGGGCTCTGAAGCTTTCTTT.

The chain links TRBV27 to TRBJ2-7, with D maybe TRBD2 (6 bases). The CDR3 spans 13 residues. Trimming pared 8 bases from V and 0 bases from J, leaving 11 bases between. Germline-derived CDR1 and CDR2 are MNHEY and SMNVEV (reference sequence). The CDR3 nucleotides are TGTGCCAGCCGCCGGGACTCCTCCTACGAGCAGTACTTC. Translation: CASRRDSSYEQYF.

The chain joins TRBV6-1 to TRBJ2-2; 11 nucleotides line up with TRBD2. Germline loops: CDR1 MNHNS, CDR2 SASEGT. The CDR3 extends over 16 amino acids. V lost 4 bases, J lost 5 bases, and 6 bases stayed unmatched. The CDR3 nucleotides are TGTGCCAGCAGTGCACTAGCGGGAGATTTGACCGGGGAGCTGTTTTTT. Protein sequence: CASSALAGDLTGELFF.

The chain combines TRBV4-1 with TRBJ1-2; D gene uncertain. Germline V gene data show CDR1 as MGHRA and CDR2 as YSYEKL. The germline V and J ends were trimmed by 0 bases and 10 bases, with 12 bases remaining between them. The CDR3 is 13 amino acids. CDR3 amino acids: CASSQDEEEDYTF. For the CDR3, the DNA is TGCGCCAGCAGCCAAGACGAAGAGGAGGACTACACCTTC.

This chain joins TRBV19 and TRBJ2-7; D unresolved. Germline CDR1 reads LNHDA; CDR2 reads SQIVND (reference sequence). CDR3 length: 11 residues. The V end was cut by 6 bases, the J end by 6 bases, with 9 bases between. CDR3 residues: CASRTNREQYF. The CDR3 region has the DNA TGTGCCAGTAGAACAAATCGCGAGCAGTACTTC.

This chain links TRBV7-9 with TRBJ2-1; 12 bases agree with TRBD2. The germline V gene encodes CDR1 SEHNR and CDR2 FQNEAQ (reference sequence). The CDR3 has 16 residues. V was pared by 7 bases and J by 5 bases, with 9 bases of the junction left unmatched. The CDR3 DNA sequence: TGTGCCAGCATTCCTCGACTAGCGGGGGCTGACAATGAGCAGTTCTTC. It translates to CASIPRLAGADNEQFF.

V is TRBV28 and J is TRBJ1-2; D is unresolved. The CDR3 is 13 amino acids. Germline V gene data show CDR1 as MDHEN and CDR2 as SYDVKM. V was trimmed by 2 bases and J by 4 bases, leaving 8 bases between them. The CDR3: CASSLLGLYGYTF. The CDR3 coding sequence is TGTGCCAGCAGTTTACTTGGGCTCTATGGCTACACCTTC.

The rearrangement links TRBV28 to TRBJ1-6, with D unresolved. Looked up from germline, CDR1 is MDHEN and CDR2 is SYDVKM. The V and J ends lost 10 bases and 7 bases respectively, with 14 bases between them. The CDR3 totals 13 residues. The CDR3 DNA follows: TGTGCCACCCAAATCCCAGTCAATTCACCCCTCCACTTT. Residues: CATQIPVNSPLHF.

The V gene is TRBV5-8, the J gene TRBJ1-5; 9 nucleotides line up with TRBD1. CDR1 is SGHTS and CDR2 is YDEGEE in the germline V gene. Trimming removed 4 bases from V and 4 bases from J; junction bases left unmatched: 12. The CDR3 contains 17 residues. CDR3 sequence (DNA): TGTGCCAGCAGCCCACTTCCGGGACAGGGTTTTAATCAGCCCCAGCATTTT. It encodes CASSPLPGQGFNQPQHF.

The V and J genes are TRBV19 and TRBJ1-1; maybe TRBD1 (5 bases). The CDR3 spans 14 residues. Germline values: CDR1 LNHDA, CDR2 SQIVND (reference sequence). The ends were cut back, 6 bases at V and 1 base at J, with 12 bases in the middle. The CDR3 region is CASRKGIRNTEAFF. The CDR3 DNA is TGTGCCAGTAGGAAGGGGATACGGAACACTGAAGCTTTCTTT. Filled out from reference TRBV19 and TRBJ1-1, the complete variable domain reads DGGITQSPKYLFRKEGQNVTLSCEQNLNHDAMYWYRQDPGQGLRLIYYSQIVNDFQKGDIAEGYSVSREKKESFPLTVTSAQKNPTAFYLCASRKGIRNTEAFFGQGTRLTVV.

The rearrangement uses TRBV9 and TRBJ1-4; 8 bases align to TRBD1. V was clipped by 4 bases and J by 4 bases; unmatched bases: 6. CDR3 size: 15 residues. CDR1 SGDLS and CDR2 YYNGEE come from the germline V gene. The CDR3 loop is CASSSWTGLNEKLFF. The CDR3 DNA reads TGTGCCAGCAGCTCTTGGACAGGGCTTAATGAAAAACTGTTTTTT.